The 24 T cell receptor beta chains below all came from one sample that was sequenced in a study of response to subunit inactivated influenza vaccine. Via MiXCR, TCRdb re-called the RT-PCR reads, giving one row per CDR3 protein. The table records some 570,000 distinct CDR3 sequences, around 10% of them present only once. The data were also submitted as part of a second study, on T cells expressing NK-cell markers. As that study records: The TCR beta cDNA came from 5'RACE template switching with UMIs.

The source was PBMCs from blood, collected on the day of vaccination. The receptors here all came from a man aged 50-59 years who received an inactivated influenza vaccine.

The genes are TRBV11-2 and TRBJ2-3; tentatively, D is TRBD1 (5 bases). The length of the CDR3 is 15 residues. Trimming cost V 2 bases and J 1 base, with 10 bases left between them. CDR1 and CDR2 from the germline V gene are SGHAT and FQNNGV. CDR3 DNA sequence: TGTGCCAGCAGCTTACCAGGGATCGGCACAGATACGCAGTATTTT. Protein sequence: CASSLPGIGTDTQYF. The whole variable domain, filled in from reference TRBV11-2 and TRBJ2-3, reads EAGVAQSPRYKIIEKRQSVAFWCNPISGHATLYWYQQILGQGPKLLIQFQNNGVVDDSQLPKDRFSAERLKGVDSTLKIQPAKLEDSAVYLCASSLPGIGTDTQYFGPGTRLTVL.

The chain joins TRBV28 to TRBJ1-3; D is uncertain. The CDR3 loop spans 15 amino acids. Germline V CDR1 and CDR2: MDHEN, SYDVKM. Trimming pared 3 bases from V and 0 bases from J, leaving 9 bases between. CDR3 DNA sequence: TGTGCCAGCAGTTTGTGGGATAGCTCTGGAAACACCATATATTTT. It is translated as CASSLWDSSGNTIYF.

This clonotype was recorded many times. V gene TRBV28 combines with J gene TRBJ2-7, with 11 nucleotides matching TRBD2. Germline V CDR1 and CDR2: MDHEN, SYDVKM. V lost 5 bases to trimming and J lost 4 bases; unmatched junction nucleotides: 4. This CDR3 is 14 amino acids long. CDR3 nucleotide sequence: TGTGCCAGCAGTCAACTAGCGGGAGCATACGAGCAGTACTTC. The encoded protein is CASSQLAGAYEQYF.

The gene calls are TRBV7-9 and TRBJ1-2; D is undetermined. V shed 1 base and J shed 0 bases, with 9 bases lying between them. Germline CDR1 reads SEHNR; CDR2 reads FQNEAQ (reference sequence). The CDR3 runs to 15 residues. The CDR3 DNA sequence: TGTGCCAGCAGCTTAGGAAACCGGGCTAACTATGGCTACACCTTC. This codes for CASSLGNRANYGYTF. The variable domain in full, completed from reference TRBV7-9 and TRBJ1-2, reads DTGVSQNPRHKITKRGQNVTFRCDPISEHNRLYWYRQTLGQGPEFLTYFQNEAQLEKSRLLSDRFSAERPKGSFSTLEIQRTEQGDSAMYLCASSLGNRANYGYTFGSGTRLTVV.

V gene TRBV11-2 combines with J gene TRBJ1-1; 10 bases are shared with TRBD1. Germline CDR1 SGHAT, CDR2 FQNNGV. This CDR3 comprises 13 residues. The junction had 7 bases not matched to a gene; V was cut back by 1 base and J by 14 bases. The CDR3 loop reads CASSLGTGGTWFF. The CDR3 bases are TGTGCCAGCAGCTTAGGGACAGGGGGAACGTGGTTCTTT. The variable domain in full, with the rest retrieved from reference TRBV11-2 and TRBJ1-1, is EAGVAQSPRYKIIEKRQSVAFWCNPISGHATLYWYQQILGQGPKLLIQFQNNGVVDDSQLPKDRFSAERLKGVDSTLKIQPAKLEDSAVYLCASSLGTGGTWFFGQGTRLTVV.

The chain carries TRBV20-1 and TRBJ1-2; D not resolved. This CDR3 comprises 12 residues. Germline values: CDR1 DFQATT, CDR2 SNEGSKA (reference sequence). V was pared by 6 bases and J by 2 bases, with 10 bases between. CDR3: CSALTENYGYTF. The CDR3 DNA reads TGCAGTGCCCTTACGGAGAACTATGGCTACACCTTC.

This clonotype turned up a few times. V and J are TRBV24-1 and TRBJ2-1; D gene uncertain. Looked up from germline, CDR1 is KGHDR and CDR2 is SFDVKD. This CDR3 contains 12 residues. Trimming took off 4 bases at V and 7 bases at J, with 7 bases between the two ends. CDR3 region: CATSELWNEQFF. CDR3 sequence (DNA): TGTGCCACCAGTGAATTGTGGAATGAGCAGTTCTTC.

This chain links TRBV7-2 with TRBJ2-1, with 11 bases aligning to TRBD2. The germline gives CDR1 SGHTA, CDR2 FQGNSA. V lost 6 bases and J lost 5; bases outside the gene matches: 6. The CDR3 length is 15 residues. For the CDR3, the DNA is TGTGCCAGCAGTTCCGGGACTAGCGGACACAATGAGCAGTTCTTC. Its protein product is CASSSGTSGHNEQFF.

This chain joins TRBV20-1 and TRBJ2-2; D is possibly TRBD1 (5 bases). The CDR3 runs 16 residues. CDR1 is DFQATT and CDR2 is SNEGSKA in the germline V gene (reference sequence). V dropped 2 bases and J dropped 2 bases, with 15 bases sitting between them. The CDR3 bases are TGCAGTGCTAGATTCCTTCAGGGCCTCAACACCGGGGAGCTGTTTTTT. Residues: CSARFLQGLNTGELFF.

This clonotype was seen more than once but under ten times. The chain couples TRBV18 to TRBJ2-5, with TRBD1 as a possible D gene (5 bases). V lost 4 bases to trimming and J lost 5 bases, with 17 bases between them. This CDR3 comprises 15 residues. Germline V gives CDR1 KGHSH, CDR2 LQKENI. The CDR3: CASSRWTTLEETQYF. The CDR3, as DNA: TGTGCCAGCTCACGATGGACAACACTGGAGGAGACCCAGTACTTC.

The chain joins TRBV2 to TRBJ2-2; 12 positions match TRBD1. The ends lost 6 bases at V and 4 bases at J; junction bases unmatched: 6. CDR1 is SNHLY and CDR2 is FYNNEI in the germline V gene. This CDR3 has 16 amino acids. This CDR3 is CASRAGQGATTGELFF. For the CDR3, the DNA is TGTGCCAGCAGAGCGGGACAGGGGGCGACCACCGGGGAGCTGTTTTTT.

The chain's CDR3 is CSARASGIRTDTQYF. The CDR3 DNA reads as TGCAGTGCTAGAGCCAGCGGGATCCGCACAGATACGCAGTATTTT. This chain connects TRBV20-1 to TRBJ2-3; 7 bases are a match to TRBD2. The CDR3 loop spans 15 amino acids. Germline V gene sequence: CDR1 DFQATT, CDR2 SNEGSKA (reference sequence). The ends lost 1 base at V and 1 base at J; junction bases unmatched: 5.

In its sample, this clonotype was seen a few times. This chain links TRBV4-2 with TRBJ2-4, with D hard to call. The CDR3 sequence is 17 residues long. Trimming cost V 1 base and J 0 bases, with 13 bases left between them. The germline V gene has CDR1 LGHNA and CDR2 YNFKEQ. The CDR3 DNA sequence: TGTGCCAGCAGCCAAGCTAGGGCCGTGGGAGCCAAAAACATTCAGTACTTC. Protein: CASSQARAVGAKNIQYF.

In this sample, this clonotype turned up once. This chain uses TRBV2 with TRBJ2-5; TRBD2 agrees at 7 bases. Germline V gives CDR1 SNHLY, CDR2 FYNNEI. Trimming removed 5 bases from V and 4 bases from J; junction bases left unmatched: 13. The CDR3 is 16 amino acids. CDR3 DNA sequence: TGTGCCAGCAGTCGGAGCTGGCGGGGGTCCTTAGAGACCCAGTACTTC. This sequence encodes CASSRSWRGSLETQYF.

This sequence joins TRBV19 and TRBJ2-6; D gene unclear. The CDR3 has 15 amino acids. The V and J ends lost 6 bases and 1 base respectively, with 10 bases between them. CDR1 is LNHDA and CDR2 is SQIVND in the germline V gene (reference sequence). The DNA for the CDR3 is TGTGCCAGTAGCCCCCATGGGTCTGGGGCCAACGTCCTGACTTTC. Amino acids: CASSPHGSGANVLTF. Combining the CDR3 with reference TRBV19 and TRBJ2-6 gives the whole variable domain DGGITQSPKYLFRKEGQNVTLSCEQNLNHDAMYWYRQDPGQGLRLIYYSQIVNDFQKGDIAEGYSVSREKKESFPLTVTSAQKNPTAFYLCASSPHGSGANVLTFGAGSRLTVL.

This chain links TRBV20-1 with TRBJ2-7, with TRBD2 identical over 10 bases. CDR1 is DFQATT and CDR2 is SNEGSKA in the germline V gene (reference sequence). This CDR3 spans 16 amino acids. The V gene end was trimmed by 1 base and the J gene end by 1 base; junction bases not matched to a gene: 7. CDR3 sequence (DNA): TGCAGTGCTAGAGGGACTAGCGGACTAGATTCCTACGAGCAGTACTTC. It encodes CSARGTSGLDSYEQYF.

The chain has TRBV20-1 and TRBJ2-1; possible D gene TRBD1, 6 bases. CDR1 DFQATT and CDR2 SNEGSKA come from the germline V gene (reference sequence). This CDR3 has 16 residues. V shed 6 bases and J shed 0 bases, with 18 bases lying between them. CDR3 sequence reads: CSAPTGDSSSYNEQFF. The CDR3 bases are TGCAGTGCGCCGACAGGAGACTCTAGCTCCTACAATGAGCAGTTCTTC.

Only a few counts were recorded for this clonotype. The CDR3 reads CASSQEGFAGPYEQYF. CDR3 bases: TGCGCCAGCAGCCAAGAAGGTTTTGCAGGCCCCTACGAGCAGTACTTC. The chain uses TRBV4-1 and TRBJ2-7; D gene ambiguous. CDR1 and CDR2 from the germline V gene are MGHRA and YSYEKL. The CDR3 has 16 residues. V lost 0 bases and J lost 2, with 14 bases in between.

This clonotype has more than one count but fewer than ten. The genes are TRBV7-8 and TRBJ2-2; TRBD1 agrees at 7 bases. Trimming cost V 4 bases and J 7 bases; bases outside gene matches: 12. Germline lookup yields CDR1 SGHVS and CDR2 FQNEAQ. CDR3 length equals 16 residues. CDR3 DNA sequence: TGTGCCAGCAGCTCCCCCGACAGGGCTCGGGGCGGGGAGCTGTTTTTT. Translating it yields CASSSPDRARGGELFF.

This clonotype was seen a handful of times. The chain uses TRBV7-8 and TRBJ1-5; D unclear. The germline gives CDR1 SGHVS, CDR2 FQNEAQ. The CDR3 runs to 18 residues. The V and J ends lost 7 bases and 0 bases respectively, with 22 bases between them. In DNA, the CDR3 is TGTGCCAGCACCCGCGCGGCAGAAAGGCTTTATAGCAATCAGCCCCAGCATTTT. Translated, it gives CASTRAAERLYSNQPQHF.

The chain has TRBV11-2 and TRBJ2-1, with TRBD2 matching 13 bases. Germline V gene lookup returns CDR1 SGHAT and CDR2 FQNNGV. CDR3 size: 17 residues. V lost 0 bases to trimming and J lost 6 bases; unmatched junction nucleotides: 5. The CDR3 spells CASSLDWWTSGSNEQFF. In DNA form, the CDR3 reads TGTGCCAGCAGCTTAGACTGGTGGACTAGCGGGAGCAATGAGCAGTTCTTC.

The rearrangement uses TRBV7-2 and TRBJ2-2, with D perhaps TRBD2 (6 bases). The CDR3 is 13 residues long. Germline CDR1 SGHTA, CDR2 FQGNSA. Trimming removed 5 bases at V and 7 bases at J, with 11 bases between. CDR3 loop: CASSPRGYGELFF. DNA of the CDR3: TGTGCCAGCAGCCCGCGGGGTTACGGGGAGCTGTTTTTT.

V is TRBV6-2 or TRBV6-3 and J is TRBJ2-7; TRBD2 agrees at 12 bases. This CDR3 is built from 14 residues. V lost 6 bases to trimming and J lost 3 bases; unmatched junction nucleotides: 3. Germline lookup yields CDR1 MNHEY and CDR2 SVGEGT. The CDR3 sequence: CASRGLAGRYEQYF. The CDR3 DNA follows: TGTGCCAGCAGGGGACTAGCGGGCCGCTACGAGCAGTACTTC.

Ten or more counts support this clonotype. This rearrangement joins TRBV5-5 to TRBJ2-1; D is unclear. This CDR3 region has 14 residues. Germline lookup yields CDR1 SGHKS and CDR2 YYEKEE (reference sequence). Trimming shortened V by 4 bases and J by 1 base, and 9 bases separated the two germline ends. CDR3 DNA: TGTGCCAGCAGCGATGGTAGGTCCTACAATGAGCAGTTCTTC. Translated: CASSDGRSYNEQFF.